This T cell receptor beta chain was obtained from a study of OX40 agonist ivuxolimab in advanced cancers. Turning to the study itself: In this trial design, patients received ivuxolimab intravenously at 0.01 to 10 mg/kg every 2 weeks. The group had a mean age of roughly 65 years, ranged from roughly 23 to 79, and was roughly 80% male. Three patients, one with hepatocellular carcinoma and two with cutaneous melanoma, responded partially. Overall study findings and caveats: Specificity for antigen went undetermined in the expanded peripheral T cells.

The count of this clone is one. Its matching antigen is unknown. Method: immunoSEQ multiplex PCR; TCRdb's copy keeps in-frame clones and lacks some. The table shows approximately 76,000 clones, with 70% to 90% occurring only once. This sequence was found in an adult with an advanced solid tumor such as melanoma, head and neck, liver or kidney cancer. Source: CD4+ or CD8+ T cells sorted from blood, taken in a trial of the OX40 agonist ivuxolimab.

The CDR3 DNA sequence: TGTGCCAGCAGCTTTTCCCCCTCCAACCTCGGCTCTGGAAACACCATATATTTT. The encoded protein is CASSFSPSNLGSGNTIYF. This rearrangement joins TRBV5-6 to TRBJ1-3; D is uncertain. Germline V lookup: CDR1 SGHDT, CDR2 YYEEEE. V shed 2 bases and J shed 0 bases, with 18 bases lying between them. The length of the CDR3 is 18 residues.